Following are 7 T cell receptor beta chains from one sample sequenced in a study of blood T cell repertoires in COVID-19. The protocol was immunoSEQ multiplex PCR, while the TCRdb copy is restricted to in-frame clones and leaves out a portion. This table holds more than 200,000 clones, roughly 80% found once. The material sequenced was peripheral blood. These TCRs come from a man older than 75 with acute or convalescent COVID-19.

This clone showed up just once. This CDR3 is CATRTGGGTGELFF. In DNA form, the CDR3 reads TGTGCCACCAGAACGGGCGGGGGCACCGGGGAGCTGTTTTTT. J is TRBJ2-2 and V is TRBV24-1, with 7 bases aligning to TRBD2. Trimming at V came to 7 bases and at J to 4 bases, leaving 5 bases not matched to a gene. Germline V CDR1 and CDR2: KGHDR, SFDVKD. This CDR3 spans 14 amino acids.

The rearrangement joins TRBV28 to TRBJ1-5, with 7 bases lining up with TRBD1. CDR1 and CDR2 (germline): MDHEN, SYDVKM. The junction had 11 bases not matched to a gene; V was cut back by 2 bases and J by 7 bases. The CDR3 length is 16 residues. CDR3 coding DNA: TGTGCCAGCAGTTTACGGGGAAGGGGGCAGGGGCAGCCCCAGCATTTT. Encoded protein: CASSLRGRGQGQPQHF. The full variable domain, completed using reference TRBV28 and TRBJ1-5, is DVKVTQSSRYLVKRTGEKVFLECVQDMDHENMFWYRQDPGLGLRLIYFSYDVKMKEKGDIPEGYSVSREKKERFSLILESASTNQTSMYLCASSLRGRGQGQPQHFGDGTRLSIL.

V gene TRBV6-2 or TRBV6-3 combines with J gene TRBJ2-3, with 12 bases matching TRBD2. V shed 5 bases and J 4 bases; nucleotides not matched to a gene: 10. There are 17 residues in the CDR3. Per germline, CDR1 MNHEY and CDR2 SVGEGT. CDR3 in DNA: TGTGCCAGCAGTCGCCCTAGGACTAGCGGGATCCCAGATACGCAGTATTTT. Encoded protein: CASSRPRTSGIPDTQYF.

The CDR3 bases are TGTGCCAGCAGTCCTGGAGCGGGAGATACGCAGTATTTT. Translating it yields CASSPGAGDTQYF. This chain connects TRBV6-6 to TRBJ2-3; D possibly corresponds to TRBD2 (6 bases). The CDR3 loop spans 13 amino acids. In germline, CDR1 is MNHNY, CDR2 SVGAGI (reference sequence). V dropped 5 bases and J dropped 5 bases, with 11 bases sitting between them.

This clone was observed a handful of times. The CDR3 sequence: CASSSRDRGLYREQYF. CDR3 DNA: TGTGCCAGCAGCTCCCGGGACAGGGGTTTGTATCGCGAGCAGTACTTC. The V call is TRBV13, the J call TRBJ2-7; 10 bases agree with TRBD1. The ends lost 4 bases at V and 6 bases at J; junction bases unmatched: 12. The CDR3 spans 16 residues. Germline assignment: CDR1 PRHDT and CDR2 FYEKMQ (reference sequence).

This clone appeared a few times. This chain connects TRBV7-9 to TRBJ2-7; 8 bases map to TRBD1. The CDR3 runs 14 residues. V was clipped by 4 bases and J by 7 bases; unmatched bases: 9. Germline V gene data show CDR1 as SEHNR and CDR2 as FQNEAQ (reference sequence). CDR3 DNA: TGTGCCAGCAGCTCACCGACAGGGGTAGGGGAGCAGTACTTC. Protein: CASSSPTGVGEQYF.

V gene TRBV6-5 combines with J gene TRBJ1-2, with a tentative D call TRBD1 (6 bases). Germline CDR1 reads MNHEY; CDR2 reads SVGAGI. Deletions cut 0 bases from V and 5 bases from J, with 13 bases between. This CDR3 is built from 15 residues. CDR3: CASSYSGGRRYGYTF. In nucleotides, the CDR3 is TGTGCCAGCAGTTACTCGGGGGGGCGAAGGTATGGCTACACCTTC.